This TCR beta chain was profiled in a study of cytomegalovirus exposure and HLA in healthy donors. For this clone: Its target is not known.

PCR amplification relied on 60 Vbeta primers (plus 13 Jbeta primers). Here immunoSEQ multiplex PCR was the method, and the copy in TCRdb shows in-frame clones only, minus some. The table shows about 190,000 clones, with 81% occurring only once. Findings and caveats of the study: Later work showed greater clonal expansion in HLA-associated TCR beta chains than in equally common others. The authors assumed roughly uniform sequencing depth across donors for presence/absence analyses.

V dropped 4 bases and J dropped 6 bases, with 17 bases sitting between them. This CDR3 contains 15 residues. Per the germline V gene, CDR1 is ENHRY and CDR2 is SYGVKD. This clonotype was sampled from a man in his fifties in good health and CMV-seronegative. The sample was PBMCs. The chain combines TRBV10-3 with TRBJ2-3; D might be TRBD1 (6 bases). The DNA of the CDR3 is TGTGCCATCAGTGCGGTCCAGGGGATATCCGATACGCAGTATTTT. Its translation: CAISAVQGISDTQYF.